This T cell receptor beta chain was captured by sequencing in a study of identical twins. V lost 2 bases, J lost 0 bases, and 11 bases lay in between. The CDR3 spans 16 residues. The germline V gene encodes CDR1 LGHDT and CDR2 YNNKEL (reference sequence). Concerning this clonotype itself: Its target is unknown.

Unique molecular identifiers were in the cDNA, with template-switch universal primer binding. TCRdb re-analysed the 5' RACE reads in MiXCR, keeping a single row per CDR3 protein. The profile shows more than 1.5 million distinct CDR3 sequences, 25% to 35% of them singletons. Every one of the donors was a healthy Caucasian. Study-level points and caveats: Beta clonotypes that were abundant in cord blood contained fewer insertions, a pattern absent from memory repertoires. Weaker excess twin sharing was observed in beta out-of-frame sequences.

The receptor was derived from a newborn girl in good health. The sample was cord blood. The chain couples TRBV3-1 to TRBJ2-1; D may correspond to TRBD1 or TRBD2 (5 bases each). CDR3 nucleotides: TGTGCCAGCAGCCAATTCGGGACCCTCTCCTACAATGAGCAGTTCTTC. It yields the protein CASSQFGTLSYNEQFF.